This entry lists 13 T cell receptor beta chains sequenced from one sample in a study of identical twins. From the 5' RACE reads, TCRdb called clonotypes with MiXCR, one entry per CDR3 protein. The sample lists 300,000 to 400,000 distinct CDR3 sequences, 12% seen once, with roughly 7% in the top ten. These data also formed part of another study, on yellow fever vaccine responses in identical twins.

Sequenced input: CD8+ T cells sorted from blood. The receptors were sampled from a young woman in good health.

This clonotype has just one count. The rearrangement joins TRBV2 to TRBJ2-3; 11 bases match TRBD2. The CDR3 is 16 residues long. Germline-derived CDR1 and CDR2 are SNHLY and FYNNEI. J lost 4 bases, V lost 5 bases, and 8 bases had no gene match. The CDR3 loop reads CASSRQLAGASDTQYF. The CDR3 coding sequence is TGTGCCAGCAGTCGCCAACTAGCGGGAGCCTCAGATACGCAGTATTTT.

V usage is TRBV12-3 or TRBV12-4 and J usage is TRBJ2-7; TRBD2 aligns across 10 bases. This CDR3 is 14 amino acids long. Unmatched junction bases numbered 4, after V lost 3 bases and J lost 5 bases. The CDR3 here is CASSFSGRSDEQYF. Here the CDR3 DNA reads TGTGCCAGCAGTTTTAGCGGGAGGAGCGACGAGCAGTACTTC.

This clonotype was detected a few times. The chain is built from TRBV9 and TRBJ2-3; D not resolved. CDR1 is SGDLS, CDR2 YYNGEE, per germline. With 4 bases removed from V and 0 bases from J, the gap between germline ends came to 9 bases. This CDR3 contains 14 residues. The DNA for the CDR3 is TGTGCCAGCAGCCGTTTCGGGAGCACAGATACGCAGTATTTT. Its protein product is CASSRFGSTDTQYF.

This clonotype was seen repeatedly, ten times or more. The chain links TRBV2 to TRBJ2-5; D is ambiguous. The V and J ends lost 6 bases and 5 bases respectively, with 10 bases between them. The CDR3 is 12 amino acids. Germline loops: CDR1 SNHLY, CDR2 FYNNEI. CDR3 sequence (DNA): TGTGCCAGCAGCCGAGTTGGGGAGACCCAGTACTTC. It yields the protein CASSRVGETQYF.

Only a few counts were recorded for this clonotype. The chain employs TRBV29-1 and TRBJ2-7; D uncertain. The CDR3 has 11 amino acids. The ends were cut back, 1 base at V and 3 bases at J, with 4 bases in the middle. Germline CDR1 and CDR2: SQVTM and ANQGSEA. The CDR3 loop reads CSVEGGYEQYF. DNA for the CDR3: TGCAGCGTTGAAGGGGGCTACGAGCAGTACTTC.

This clonotype was seen many times. This chain connects TRBV12-3 or TRBV12-4 to TRBJ1-1; no definite D call. With 5 bases removed from V and 7 bases from J, the gap between germline ends came to 14 bases. The CDR3 covers 13 residues. CDR3 amino acids: CASSPHRNGEAFF. The CDR3 DNA is TGTGCCAGCAGTCCCCACCGTAACGGTGAAGCTTTCTTT.

This clonotype appeared a few times. The V call is TRBV5-1, the J call TRBJ2-3; D is possibly TRBD1 or TRBD2 (5 bases each). Trimming cost V 0 bases and J 3 bases, with 11 bases left between them. The CDR3 contains 15 residues. In germline, CDR1 is SGHRS, CDR2 YFSETQ. DNA of the CDR3: TGCGCCAGCAGCTTGGAGGGGACGGAAACAGATACGCAGTATTTT. It encodes CASSLEGTETDTQYF.

A few counts support this clonotype. The gene calls are TRBV12-3 or TRBV12-4 and TRBJ2-3, with 10 bases identical to TRBD1. Trimming took 5 bases from V and 10 from J; bases not matched to a gene: 6. The CDR3 totals 13 residues. CDR3 loop: CASSPDRGQAQYF. Written as DNA, the CDR3 is TGTGCCAGCAGTCCAGACAGGGGGCAGGCGCAGTATTTT.

The V and J genes are TRBV13 and TRBJ2-1, with D perhaps matching TRBD2 (6 bases). Per the germline V gene, CDR1 is PRHDT and CDR2 is FYEKMQ (reference sequence). The CDR3 has 15 amino acids. V was trimmed by 4 bases and J by 0 bases, leaving 10 bases between them. The CDR3 sequence is CASSSGGISYNEQFF. The CDR3 DNA sequence: TGTGCCAGCAGCTCCGGGGGTATCTCCTACAATGAGCAGTTCTTC.

This chain uses TRBV6-1 with TRBJ2-2; 8 nucleotides align to TRBD2. V shed 4 bases and J 6 bases; nucleotides not matched to a gene: 4. From germline, CDR1 is MNHNS and CDR2 SASEGT. This CDR3 is 14 amino acids long. CDR3 protein: CASSGGLAPGELFF. The CDR3 DNA reads TGTGCCAGCAGTGGCGGACTAGCTCCCGGGGAGCTGTTTTTT.

This clonotype has just a few counts. The chain joins TRBV13 to TRBJ1-1, with D perhaps matching TRBD1 (5 bases). V was trimmed by 5 bases and J by 4 bases, leaving 17 bases between them. The germline gives CDR1 PRHDT, CDR2 FYEKMQ (reference sequence). The CDR3 runs to 15 residues. CDR3 loop: CASSPDAGEATEAFF. As DNA, the CDR3 is TGTGCCAGCAGCCCAGACGCGGGGGAGGCCACTGAAGCTTTCTTT.

This clonotype showed up many times. J is TRBJ1-1 and V is TRBV4-2; D call uncertain. Trimming removed 6 bases from V and 4 bases from J, with 21 bases in between. Per the germline V gene, CDR1 is LGHNA and CDR2 is YNFKEQ. The length of the CDR3 is 16 residues. Written as DNA, the CDR3 is TGTGCCAGCAGTCCGACCCGCGTCGGCGAGGGCACTGAAGCTTTCTTT. Its translation: CASSPTRVGEGTEAFF.

V is TRBV3-1 and J is TRBJ1-2; 10 positions match TRBD1. Germline trimming cut 4 bases from V and 5 bases from J; bases unmatched to any gene: 4. Per germline, CDR1 LGHDT and CDR2 YNNKEL (reference sequence). This CDR3 is 14 amino acids long. The CDR3 reads CASSPGQGEYGYTF. DNA of the CDR3: TGTGCCAGCAGCCCCGGACAGGGGGAATATGGCTACACCTTC.